This TCR beta chain was captured by sequencing in a study of blood T cell repertoires in COVID-19. Study as a whole: Specimens from acute and convalescent COVID-19 originated in the United States, Italy and Spain. PBMCs, B-cell-depleted T cells, or T cells were the source of the cDNA or gDNA that made up the material.

Trimming removed 4 bases at V and 1 base at J, with 7 bases between. CDR1 is LGHDT, CDR2 YNNKEL, per germline (reference sequence). This CDR3 spans 13 amino acids. Methods used by the authors: How many nucleated cells were present was estimated from reference gene primer amplification. Data came from immunoSEQ multiplex PCR; TCRdb stores just in-frame clones and leaves some out. The V and J calls and clone size were taken over from that table, and D and trimming were inferred from the DNA. Here the sample spans roughly 140,000 clones, 70% to 90% being singletons. By share of the sample, this clone is medium-sized.

This receptor was obtained from a human donor in a cohort sampled during active COVID-19. V is TRBV3-1 (or the pseudogene TRBV3-2) and J is TRBJ1-1; a possible D gene is TRBD1 (5 bases). Material for sequencing was peripheral blood. Written as DNA, the CDR3 is TGTGCCAGCAGCCCCGGACAGAACACTGAAGCTTTCTTT. Protein sequence: CASSPGQNTEAFF.